A single sample gave rise to the 10 T cell receptor beta chains below, sequenced in a study of cytomegalovirus exposure and HLA in healthy donors. Profiling relied on immunoSEQ multiplex PCR, and the TCRdb table lists in-frame clones only, not all of them. The sample consists of around 170,000 clones, roughly 85% of them appearing once. The specimen sequenced was PBMCs. These receptors all stem from a man between 18 and 35 years old in good health and CMV-seropositive.

The chain links TRBV5-1 to TRBJ2-1, with D perhaps matching TRBD1 (5 bases). This CDR3 is 13 amino acids long. Trimming removed 4 bases from V and 3 bases from J, with 8 bases in between. Germline values: CDR1 SGHRS, CDR2 YFSETQ. CDR3 DNA: TGCGCCAGCAGCGGCGACAGCTACAATGAGCAGTTCTTC. Translating gives CASSGDSYNEQFF.

Written as DNA, the CDR3 is TGTGCCAGCAGCTTAATGACGGGGGGCTCTGAAGCTTTCTTT. Its translation is CASSLMTGGSEAFF. The V gene is TRBV11-2, the J gene TRBJ1-1; D might be TRBD1 (6 bases). V lost 2 bases and J 6 bases, leaving 13 bases between the germline ends. This CDR3 contains 14 residues. Per the germline V gene, CDR1 is SGHAT and CDR2 is FQNNGV.

The table lists this clone with a few counts. The V call is TRBV5-1, the J call TRBJ2-7; no clear D. The CDR3 sequence is 14 residues long. Germline loops: CDR1 SGHRS, CDR2 YFSETQ. The V end was cut by 1 base, the J end by 3 bases, with 11 bases between. The CDR3 nucleotides are TGCGCCAGCAGCTTGACTATGACGGACTACGAGCAGTACTTC. Translated: CASSLTMTDYEQYF.

This chain connects TRBV6-6 to TRBJ2-7, with TRBD1 matching 12 bases. The V segment lost 5 bases and the J segment 5 bases; nucleotides outside the gene matches: 7. This CDR3 has 15 amino acids. Germline values: CDR1 MNHNY, CDR2 SVGAGI (reference sequence). CDR3 nucleotide sequence: TGTGCCAGCAGTAAGCCGGGACAGGGGGCGAACGAGCAGTACTTC. It yields the protein CASSKPGQGANEQYF.

The chain joins TRBV5-4 to TRBJ1-2; D unresolved. Trimming pared 2 bases from V and 4 bases from J, leaving 9 bases between. This CDR3 is 13 amino acids long. CDR1 is SGHNT, CDR2 YYREEE, per germline (reference sequence). CDR3 sequence: CASSFEAGYGYTF. CDR3 bases: TGTGCCAGCAGCTTTGAGGCCGGCTATGGCTACACCTTC.

Only one count was recorded for this clone. The V call is TRBV2, the J call TRBJ1-2; maybe TRBD1 (6 bases). CDR1 and CDR2 from the germline V gene are SNHLY and FYNNEI. This CDR3 is built from 13 residues. The V end was cut by 3 bases, the J end by 6 bases, with 11 bases between. The CDR3 DNA reads TGTGCCAGCAGTGATTACGACAGGCATGGCTACACCTTC. Residues: CASSDYDRHGYTF.

The V call is TRBV7-2, the J call TRBJ2-3, with 8 bases aligning to TRBD2. The CDR3 has 15 amino acids. From germline, CDR1 is SGHTA and CDR2 FQGNSA. V was pared by 5 bases and J by 1 base, with 5 bases of the junction left unmatched. CDR3 in DNA: TGTGCCAGCAGCCCCCAAGCGGGAGGCACAGATACGCAGTATTTT. Amino acid sequence: CASSPQAGGTDTQYF.

The rearrangement uses TRBV7-7 and TRBJ1-3; no reliable D call. The length of the CDR3 is 15 residues. Per germline, CDR1 SSHAT and CDR2 FNYEAQ (reference sequence). Trimming left V 3 bases short and J 0 bases short, with 9 bases between. Written as DNA, the CDR3 is TGTGCCAGCAGCTTCCCCCCGTTCTCTGGAAACACCATATATTTT. It specifies CASSFPPFSGNTIYF.

The V gene is TRBV9, the J gene TRBJ1-2; D remains unclear. The CDR3 is 14 amino acids. Trimming removed 3 bases from V and 0 bases from J, with 9 bases in between. Germline assignment: CDR1 SGDLS and CDR2 YYNGEE. The CDR3 is CASSEAGANYGYTF. The CDR3 DNA reads as TGTGCCAGCAGCGAGGCGGGCGCTAACTATGGCTACACCTTC.

The gene calls are TRBV13 and TRBJ2-3; TRBD2 is a possible D gene (5 bases). CDR1 PRHDT and CDR2 FYEKMQ come from the germline V gene (reference sequence). Between the trimmed V and J ends, which lost 5 bases and 0 bases, there was a span of 18 bases. The CDR3 length is 17 residues. The DNA for the CDR3 is TGTGCCAGCAGCCGGGGAGAGGGCCCTTCTAGCACAGATACGCAGTATTTT. Translating gives CASSRGEGPSSTDTQYF.